The source of this T cell receptor (beta chain) is a study of CD8+CD57+ T cells in acquired aplastic anemia. Looking at the study overall: Yields of DNA that came from sorted CD4+ and CD8+ cells averaged roughly 3.2 ug.

Sequenced patients had shown CD8+CD57+ cell expansion by flow cytometry. Genomic DNA served as template for TCR beta VDJ and CDR3 profiling. TCRdb called the reads again in MiXCR, with one record for every CDR3 protein. The sample lists about 120,000 distinct CDR3 sequences; about 40% were seen once. The sequence was collected from a human donor with aplastic anemia. Sequencing input: sorted CD4+, CD8+, or CD8+CD57+ T cells (not recorded which) from PBMCs.

This chain's CDR3 is CAAAFAGQGRNEQFF. The DNA for the CDR3 is TGTGCCGCAGCGTTTGCGGGACAGGGGAGGAATGAGCAGTTCTTC. The chain links TRBV3-1 to TRBJ2-1, with TRBD1 matching over 10 bases. Per the germline V gene, CDR1 is LGHDT and CDR2 is YNNKEL (reference sequence). The CDR3 loop spans 15 amino acids. J lost 7 bases, V lost 11 bases, and 14 bases had no gene match.